The T cell receptor (beta chain) described here comes from a study of PD-1 blockade in classical Hodgkin lymphoma. Study-wide points: Although disease activity or prior therapy may be involved, causes of the repertoire differences remain undefined. Newly diagnosed patients had baseline TCR diversity that was reportedly lower than that of healthy donors.

This clone turned up a few times. Its antigen is not identified. Germline V gene lookup returns CDR1 SGHVS and CDR2 FNYEAQ. This CDR3 region has 15 residues. V lost 3 bases, J lost 3 bases, and 7 bases stayed unmatched. Time point described: newly diagnosed, previously untreated cHL patient sample. Acting as the comparison were PBMCs from newly diagnosed, untreated classical Hodgkin lymphoma. The protocol was immunoSEQ multiplex PCR, while the TCRdb copy is restricted to in-frame clones and leaves out a portion. The sample carries 30,000 or so clones, about nine tenths recorded once. Sequenced material: peripheral blood mononuclear cells (PBMCs). The V and J genes are TRBV7-6 and TRBJ2-7; 8 nucleotides line up with TRBD1. This receptor was taken from a human donor with classical Hodgkin lymphoma. CDR3 region: CASSLIDGQGYEQYF. The CDR3 coding sequence is TGTGCCAGCAGCTTGATCGACGGACAGGGCTACGAGCAGTACTTC.